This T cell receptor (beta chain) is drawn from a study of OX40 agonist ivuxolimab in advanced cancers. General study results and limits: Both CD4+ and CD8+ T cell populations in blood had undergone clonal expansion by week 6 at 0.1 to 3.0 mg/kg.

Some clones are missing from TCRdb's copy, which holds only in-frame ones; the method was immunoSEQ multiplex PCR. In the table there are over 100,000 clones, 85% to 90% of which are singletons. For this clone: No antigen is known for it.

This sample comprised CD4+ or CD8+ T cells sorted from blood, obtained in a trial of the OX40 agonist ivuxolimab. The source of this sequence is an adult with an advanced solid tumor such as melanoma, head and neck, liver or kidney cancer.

DNA of the CDR3: TGTGCCAGCAGCCCCCGGCAGCCCCTACCCTACGAGCAGTACTTC. This translates into CASSPRQPLPYEQYF. The rearrangement links TRBV7-4 to TRBJ2-7, with no clear D. This CDR3 has 15 amino acids. CDR1 and CDR2 (germline): SGHVT, SQSDAQ. Between the trimmed V and J ends, which lost 5 bases and 2 bases, there was a span of 16 bases.